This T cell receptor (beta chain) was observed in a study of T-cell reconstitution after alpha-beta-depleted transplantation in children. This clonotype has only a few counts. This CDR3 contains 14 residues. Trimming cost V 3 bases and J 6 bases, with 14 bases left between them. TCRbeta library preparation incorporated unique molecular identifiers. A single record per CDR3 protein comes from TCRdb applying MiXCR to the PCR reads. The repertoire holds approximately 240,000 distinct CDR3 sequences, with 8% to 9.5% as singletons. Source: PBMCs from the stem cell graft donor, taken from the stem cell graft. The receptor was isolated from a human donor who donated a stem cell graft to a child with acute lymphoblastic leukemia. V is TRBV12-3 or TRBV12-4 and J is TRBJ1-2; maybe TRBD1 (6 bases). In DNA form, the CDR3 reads TGTGCCAGCAGTTTTGATTGGGGGGGCAATGGCTACACCTTC. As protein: CASSFDWGGNGYTF.